This T cell receptor (beta chain) was obtained from a study of cytomegalovirus exposure and HLA in healthy donors. Study at large: In a later analysis, it was reported that the roughly 120 validation repertoires had been produced on the same platform as the 500 to 750 repertoires belonging to the first cohort. Study results and limitations: Most TCR sequences proved rare, with some public TCRs found in many donors. Cytomegalovirus association was listed for 164 TCR beta chains.

Clones were read by immunoSEQ multiplex PCR, and TCRdb kept only the in-frame ones, dropping some. The data hold about 240,000 clones, with about 86% observed a single time. Of note for this clone: Its specificity is unknown.

The CDR3 consists of 16 residues. CDR1 and CDR2 (germline): MRHNA, SNTAGT. After removal of 2 bases from V and 2 bases from J, the junction contained 6 bases not matched to a gene. The chain carries TRBV6-4 and TRBJ2-3; TRBD1 aligns across 8 bases. The origin of this receptor is a man between 18 and 35 years old in good health and CMV-seronegative. The material sequenced was PBMCs. The CDR3 bases are TGTGCCAGCAGTGACCTTCCGGGACAGGTCACAGATACGCAGTATTTT. It is translated as CASSDLPGQVTDTQYF.